Below, 28 T cell receptor beta chains from the same sample are listed, as sequenced in a study of T cell clonotyping in hematopoietic cell transplantation. The method was immunoSEQ multiplex PCR; TCRdb's version includes in-frame clones alone and lacks a portion of them. This table has tens of thousands of clones, around 70% appearing once. Time point indicated: recipient sample about 28 days before transplant, after cytoreduction. Sample: peripheral blood mononuclear cells, taken before stem cell transplant. These receptor sequences come from a man over 45 with myelodysplastic syndrome. Some clones in this sample may be carry-over from other donors' samples.

The V and J genes are TRBV6-5 and TRBJ1-5; D is ambiguous. This CDR3 has 13 amino acids. V lost 7 bases and J lost 3, with 10 bases in between. Germline CDR1 is MNHEY and CDR2 is SVGAGI. CDR3 sequence (DNA): TGTGCCAGCACCCTGGGTCCCAATCAGCCCCAGCATTTT. This sequence encodes CASTLGPNQPQHF.

The V gene is TRBV29-1, the J gene TRBJ2-7; TRBD2 matches at 8 bases. The CDR3 totals 13 residues. CDR1 SQVTM and CDR2 ANQGSEA come from the germline V gene. The junction had 3 bases not matched to a gene; V was cut back by 2 bases and J by 3 bases. Written as DNA, the CDR3 is TGCAGCGTTGAAATAGCGGGGAACTACGAGCAGTACTTC. It is translated as CSVEIAGNYEQYF.

V is TRBV6-1 and J is TRBJ1-5, with D possibly TRBD1 on 6 matching bases. V was shortened by 8 bases and J by 2 bases, with 16 bases between the two germline ends. Germline V lookup: CDR1 MNHNS, CDR2 SASEGT. CDR3 length: 15 residues. The CDR3 DNA sequence: TGTGCCAGCCCCCCGGCCAGGGGAGGCAATCAGCCCCAGCATTTT. Its protein is CASPPARGGNQPQHF.

The chain employs TRBV10-3 and TRBJ2-3; 7 bases align to TRBD2. Germline values: CDR1 ENHRY, CDR2 SYGVKD. CDR3 length: 16 amino acids. V shed 0 bases, J shed 1 base, and the junction held 4 bases outside the gene matches. The chain's CDR3 is CAISESTGGRTDTQYF. CDR3 DNA sequence: TGTGCCATCAGTGAGTCTACGGGGGGTCGCACAGATACGCAGTATTTT.

This chain connects TRBV4-2 to TRBJ2-1; D perhaps matches TRBD2 (6 bases). The CDR3 has 14 amino acids. Trimming cost V 4 bases and J 5 bases, with 12 bases left between them. Germline CDR1 and CDR2: LGHNA and YNFKEQ. The CDR3 here is CASSLPGTHNEQFF. CDR3 nucleotides: TGTGCCAGCAGCCTCCCCGGGACTCACAATGAGCAGTTCTTC.

V is TRBV30 and J is TRBJ2-7, with no clear D. V was clipped by 0 bases and J by 3 bases, with 6 bases between them. From germline, CDR1 is GTSNPN and CDR2 SVGIG (reference sequence). The CDR3 loop spans 12 amino acids. Here the CDR3 DNA reads TGTGCCTGGAGTGTTACAGACTACGAGCAGTACTTC. Its protein is CAWSVTDYEQYF.

The chain uses TRBV6-5 and TRBJ2-3; tentatively, D is TRBD2 (6 bases). The V gene lost 6 bases and the J gene lost 10 bases, with 23 bases spanning the gap. The CDR3 is made up of 15 amino acids. CDR1 is MNHEY and CDR2 is SVGAGI in the germline V gene. CDR3 loop: CASSPTRDSVGSQYF. The CDR3 region has the DNA TGTGCCAGCAGCCCAACCCGGGACTCAGTAGGATCGCAGTATTTT.

V is TRBV6-6 and J is TRBJ2-1, with a weak D call TRBD1 (6 bases). V shed 4 bases and J shed 8 bases, with 15 bases lying between them. The CDR3 has 14 residues. Germline V gives CDR1 MNHNY, CDR2 SVGAGI (reference sequence). CDR3 protein: CASSFRHYRDEQFF. Written as DNA, the CDR3 is TGTGCCAGCAGTTTCCGTCACTACAGGGATGAGCAGTTCTTC.

J is TRBJ1-6 and V is TRBV19; 8 bases match TRBD1. V was clipped by 3 bases and J by 9 bases; unmatched bases: 4. The length of the CDR3 is 14 residues. In germline, CDR1 is LNHDA, CDR2 SQIVND (reference sequence). The CDR3 DNA reads as TGTGCCAGTAGTATCCTAGGACAGGGTTCACCCCTCCACTTT. Residues: CASSILGQGSPLHF.

The rearrangement joins TRBV28 to TRBJ1-1, with D perhaps TRBD1 (5 bases). Germline V CDR1 and CDR2: MDHEN, SYDVKM. V was clipped by 6 bases and J by 1 base, with 12 bases between them. The length of the CDR3 is 14 residues. The CDR3 DNA reads as TGTGCCAGCAGCCACGTAGACAGGAACACTGAAGCTTTCTTT. It is translated as CASSHVDRNTEAFF.

As regards this clone: This specimen includes other DNA sequences encoding the same CDR3. The J gene is TRBJ1-4, the V gene TRBV29-1, with D tentatively TRBD1 (5 bases). The CDR3 is made up of 12 amino acids. Trimming pared 4 bases from V and 5 bases from J, leaving 8 bases between. Germline CDR1 reads SQVTM; CDR2 reads ANQGSEA. CDR3 DNA sequence: TGCAGCGTTGGTCAGGGCAATGAAAAACTGTTTTTT. Amino acids: CSVGQGNEKLFF.

The chain recombines TRBV28 with TRBJ1-2; D remains ambiguous. In germline, CDR1 is MDHEN, CDR2 SYDVKM. This CDR3 spans 14 amino acids. V lost 6 bases and J 7 bases, leaving 18 bases between the germline ends. The CDR3, as DNA: TGTGCCAGCAGGCTTGGATTCGGAGCAGGTGGCTACACCTTC. It specifies CASRLGFGAGGYTF.

The genes are TRBV28 and TRBJ2-7; maybe TRBD1 (5 bases). CDR1 MDHEN and CDR2 SYDVKM come from the germline V gene. The V end lost 4 bases, the J end lost 3 bases, and 10 bases lay between the germline ends. The CDR3 is 13 amino acids. Here the CDR3 DNA reads TGTGCCAGCAGTTCCCCGACAGACTACGAGCAGTACTTC. Translation gives CASSSPTDYEQYF.

In nucleotides, the CDR3 is TGTGCCAGCAGCGTTGGGGGACTTGAACTCTACGAGCAGTACTTC. This codes for CASSVGGLELYEQYF. This chain links TRBV9 with TRBJ2-7; maybe TRBD2 (6 bases). Looked up from germline, CDR1 is SGDLS and CDR2 is YYNGEE. This CDR3 is built from 15 residues. V was pared by 2 bases and J by 3 bases, with 15 bases between. The variable domain in full, completed from reference TRBV9 and TRBJ2-7, reads DSGVTQTPKHLITATGQRVTLRCSPRSGDLSVYWYQQSLDQGLQFLIQYYNGEERAKGNILERFSAQQFPDLHSELNLSSLELGDSALYFCASSVGGLELYEQYFGPGTRLTVT.

This clone turned up a few times. The V and J genes are TRBV30 and TRBJ2-7, with TRBD1 matching over 7 bases. Per germline, CDR1 GTSNPN and CDR2 SVGIG (reference sequence). V gave up 0 bases and J gave up 2 bases; unmatched junction bases: 4. CDR3 size: 14 residues. The DNA for the CDR3 is TGTGCCTGGAGTGTGCCTGACAGGGCCTACGAGCAGTACTTC. This translates into CAWSVPDRAYEQYF.

The rearrangement links TRBV11-2 to TRBJ1-2, with D maybe TRBD1 (5 bases). CDR1 and CDR2 from the germline V gene are SGHAT and FQNNGV. The CDR3 spans 11 residues. V was clipped by 5 bases and J by 8 bases, with 9 bases between them. The CDR3 loop reads CASSLGGGYTF. CDR3 DNA sequence: TGTGCCAGCAGCCTTGGGGGAGGCTACACCTTC. The full variable domain, rest sourced from reference TRBV11-2 and TRBJ1-2, is EAGVAQSPRYKIIEKRQSVAFWCNPISGHATLYWYQQILGQGPKLLIQFQNNGVVDDSQLPKDRFSAERLKGVDSTLKIQPAKLEDSAVYLCASSLGGGYTFGSGTRLTVV.

J is TRBJ2-3 and V is TRBV11-3; D ambiguous. The length of the CDR3 is 14 residues. The ends were cut back, 1 base at V and 1 base at J, with 6 bases in the middle. Germline values: CDR1 SGHNT, CDR2 YENEEA. The CDR3 region is CASSLGIGTDTQYF. The DNA of the CDR3 is TGTGCCAGCAGCTTAGGGATAGGCACAGATACGCAGTATTTT.

V is TRBV20-1 and J is TRBJ1-2; D gene ambiguous. V gave up 0 bases and J gave up 8 bases, with 7 bases separating them. Looked up from germline, CDR1 is DFQATT and CDR2 is SNEGSKA (reference sequence). This CDR3 is built from 11 residues. The CDR3 coding sequence is TGCAGTGCTAGAGATTTGGGCGGCTACACCTTC. Translating it yields CSARDLGGYTF.

This clone has only a few counts. V usage is TRBV27 and J usage is TRBJ1-2; D remains unclear. The CDR3 has 14 residues. The V end was cut by 5 bases, the J end by 4 bases, with 14 bases between. Germline V gene sequence: CDR1 MNHEY, CDR2 SMNVEV (reference sequence). The CDR3 is CASSVDGAGYGYTF. CDR3 nucleotide sequence: TGTGCCAGCAGTGTAGATGGCGCAGGCTATGGCTACACCTTC.

The rearrangement links TRBV30 to TRBJ2-2, with D perhaps TRBD1 (6 bases). The CDR3 covers 15 residues. The V gene lost 0 bases and the J gene lost 6 bases, with 14 bases spanning the gap. Germline V gene lookup returns CDR1 GTSNPN and CDR2 SVGIG (reference sequence). The CDR3 DNA is TGTGCCTGGAGTGTACGTGGGGGCCTGGCCGGGGAGCTGTTTTTT. The encoded protein is CAWSVRGGLAGELFF.

This chain connects TRBV6-5 to TRBJ1-2; D not certain. Germline CDR1 and CDR2: MNHEY and SVGAGI. The CDR3 spans 14 residues. The V end lost 5 bases, the J end lost 6 bases, and 16 bases lay between the germline ends. The CDR3 bases are TGTGCCAGCAGTCCGAACCAGATAATTGATGGCTACACCTTC. This translates into CASSPNQIIDGYTF.

This clone came up a few times. The chain is built from TRBV30 and TRBJ1-5, with D perhaps matching TRBD1 (5 bases). The germline V and J ends were trimmed by 0 bases and 5 bases, with 8 bases remaining between them. Germline-derived CDR1 and CDR2 are GTSNPN and SVGIG (reference sequence). CDR3 length: 13 residues. The CDR3 DNA reads TGTGCCTGGAGTGTAAGGGGAGATCAGCCCCAGCATTTT. Translated, it gives CAWSVRGDQPQHF.

This chain connects TRBV30 to TRBJ1-4, with TRBD1 matching 9 bases. Germline trimming cut 6 bases from V and 8 bases from J; bases unmatched to any gene: 4. CDR1 is GTSNPN, CDR2 SVGIG, per germline (reference sequence). The CDR3 sequence is 12 residues long. The CDR3 DNA is TGTGCCTGCCAGGACAGGGGAGAAAAACTGTTTTTT. Residues: CACQDRGEKLFF.

The J gene is TRBJ1-5, the V gene TRBV28, with D tentatively TRBD1 (5 bases). With 2 bases removed from V and 6 bases from J, the gap between germline ends came to 11 bases. From germline, CDR1 is MDHEN and CDR2 SYDVKM. The length of the CDR3 is 14 residues. The CDR3 sequence: CASSLMGGVQPQHF. The CDR3 bases are TGTGCCAGCAGTTTAATGGGAGGGGTTCAGCCCCAGCATTTT.

This clone occurred a few times. This chain connects TRBV28 to TRBJ2-7, with TRBD1 matching over 7 bases. The CDR3 has 14 residues. Germline-derived CDR1 and CDR2 are MDHEN and SYDVKM. After removal of 2 bases from V and 0 bases from J, the junction contained 1 base not matched to a gene. This CDR3 is CASSLPGGSYEQYF. The CDR3 coding sequence is TGTGCCAGCAGTTTACCAGGGGGCTCCTACGAGCAGTACTTC.

The rearrangement links TRBV25-1 to TRBJ1-3; tentative D call: TRBD1 (6 bases). The CDR3 spans 16 residues. Germline V gene sequence: CDR1 MGHDK, CDR2 SYGVNS. Trimming pared 5 bases from V and 2 bases from J, leaving 16 bases between. As DNA, the CDR3 is TGTGCCAGCAGTCCCGGGGGGCCCGGGCCTGGAAACACCATATATTTT. The encoded protein is CASSPGGPGPGNTIYF.

This rearrangement joins TRBV30 to TRBJ2-7, with D perhaps being TRBD1 or TRBD2 (6 bases each). CDR1 is GTSNPN and CDR2 is SVGIG in the germline V gene (reference sequence). V was trimmed by 5 bases and J by 4 bases, leaving 15 bases between them. CDR3 length: 13 residues. Here the CDR3 DNA reads TGTGCCTGGGCCCATGGAGGGGGGTACGAGCAGTACTTC. Translating it yields CAWAHGGGYEQYF.

The chain joins TRBV4-2 to TRBJ1-2; perhaps TRBD1 as D (5 bases). Germline values: CDR1 LGHNA, CDR2 YNFKEQ. Deletions cut 0 bases from V and 1 base from J, with 12 bases between. The CDR3 is 16 amino acids. The DNA for the CDR3 is TGTGCCAGCAGCCAAGATACAGGCCTCATTAACTATGGCTACACCTTC. Translating gives CASSQDTGLINYGYTF.